This T cell receptor beta chain stems from a study of molecular identifiers for immune sequencing clone quantification (dated by TCRdb to the late 2010s). Background on the whole study: For a replicate experiment, RNA from around 20,000 or 100,000 naive CD8 T cells was divided into five aliquots, of which four were sequenced. This methods study benchmarked molecular-identifier clustering-based TCR repertoire sequencing (MIDCIRS) and TCR RNA copy counting, using CD8 T cells to do so. General conclusions and limits of the study: When barcode sub-clustering was left out, chimeric consensus sequences inflated TCR diversity, with chimeras reaching as high as 47%. Modeling estimated around 3.2 recovered TCR RNA copies per cell, compared with 8.5 to 10 by digital PCR, which implies 25% to 30% capture efficiency. The naive libraries included spiked-in Jurkat TCR RNA (around 9 copies' worth), and this Jurkat TCR RNA is not part of the donor repertoire. In CMV-specific effector cells, clones with more than 20 RNA copies contained over 98% of molecules, whereas in naive cells such clones contained under 1% of molecules. Spiked-in Jurkat TCR RNA equal to a single cell's worth was reported to be detectable even within 1,100,000 naive CD8 T cells. Identical TCR molecules sharing a barcode could cause highly expanded clone sizes to be underestimated.

Libraries were built with PCR. The instrument given in TCRdb is NextSeq 500. Bulk TCR libraries were generated as previously described, with the TCR primers listed in Table S5 used. Purification of total RNA was performed with the Qiagen AllPrep DNA/RNA kit. Before analysis, reads from multiple sequencing runs of the same library were pooled. As for how the authors treated the data: Reads were retained only if their TCR constant sequence matched exactly, and those retained reads were trimmed to 150 nt and grouped according to their 12-nt molecular barcodes. Within each barcode group, reads were sub-clustered at a 15% Levenshtein threshold, and quality-weighted consensus sequences were built per RNA molecule. Non-functional sequences were removed, as were lower-count sequences one edit away from another. Based on a fit of two negative binomial distributions, barcode sub-clusters having less than 20% of the maximum read count were discarded. Clones were called with MiXCR by TCRdb after fastp trimmed the public reads at Q25, and only in-frame beta chains were retained. Rows are combined by CDR3 protein, so each entry shows the most common genes and DNA. The V and J calls were determined by TCRdb, not by the authors. Here the sample has approximately 680,000 distinct CDR3 sequences; roughly 27% occur a single time. Of the sample, 0.7% to 0.95% is held by the ten largest clones.

Naive CD8 T cell libraries were made from around 18,000 to 910,000 sorted cells using 10%, 30% or 50% of purified RNA. Naive CD8 T cells were FACS-sorted as CD8+CD4-CCR7+CD45RA+ on a BD FACSAria II into RLT Plus buffer. To test detection sensitivity, Jurkat RNA equivalent to about ten TCR copies was spiked into samples of about 19,000-1,000,000 naive CD8 T cells. CD8 T cells were enriched with RosetteSep CD8+ T Cell Enrichment Cocktail and Ficoll-Paque, followed by ACK red cell lysis. Sequences SEHNR (CDR1) and FQNEAQ (CDR2) are obtained from the germline V gene (reference sequence). The CDR3 contains 15 residues, cysteine and phenylalanine counted. The retained sequence is limited to the CDR3, 45 bases, with the frame set at the first base. The trim is 4 bases for V and 0 bases for J, with a gap of 10 bases between the germline ends. For this clonotype: No antigen is known for it. Within one base of it there is no much larger clone, and no base qualities were kept.

Recombination linked TRBV7-9 to TRBJ2-4; a weak D assignment points to TRBD1 (6 bases agree). This receptor was identified in a human donor in good health. Some libraries in this study had Jurkat cell RNA spiked in. The sequenced material came from naive CD8+ T cells from blood, with Jurkat cell RNA spiked in. The sample's cell subset or site, from its label and the paper: FACS-sorted CD8+CD4-CCR7+CD45RA+ naive T cells. The nucleotides read TGTGCCAGCAGCTCTACAGGGATAGCCAAAAACATTCAGTACTTC. The resulting protein is CASSSTGIAKNIQYF.